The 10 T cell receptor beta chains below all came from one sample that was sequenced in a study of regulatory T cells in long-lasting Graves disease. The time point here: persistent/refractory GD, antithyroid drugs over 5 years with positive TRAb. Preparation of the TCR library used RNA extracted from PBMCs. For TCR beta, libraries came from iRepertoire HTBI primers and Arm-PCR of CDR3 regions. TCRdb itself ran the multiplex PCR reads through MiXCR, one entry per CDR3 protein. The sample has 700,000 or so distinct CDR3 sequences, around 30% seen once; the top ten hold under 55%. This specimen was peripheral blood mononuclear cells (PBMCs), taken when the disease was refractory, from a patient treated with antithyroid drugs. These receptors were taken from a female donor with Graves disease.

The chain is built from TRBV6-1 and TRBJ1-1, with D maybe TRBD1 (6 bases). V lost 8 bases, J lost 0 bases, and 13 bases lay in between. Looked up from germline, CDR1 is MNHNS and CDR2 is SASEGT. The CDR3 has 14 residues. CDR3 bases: TGTGCCAGCGTCCCCAGGGGTTTGAACACTGAAGCTTTCTTT. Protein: CASVPRGLNTEAFF.

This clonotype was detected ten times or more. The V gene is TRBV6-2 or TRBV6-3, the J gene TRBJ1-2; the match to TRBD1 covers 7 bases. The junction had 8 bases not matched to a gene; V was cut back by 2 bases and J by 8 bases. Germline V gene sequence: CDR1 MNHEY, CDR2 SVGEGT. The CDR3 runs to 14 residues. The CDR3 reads CASSYGGGGRGYTF. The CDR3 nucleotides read TGTGCCAGCAGTTACGGTGGAGGGGGCAGGGGCTACACCTTC.

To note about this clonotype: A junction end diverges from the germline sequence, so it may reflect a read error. The CDR3: CASSLSGHRTDTQYF. DNA of the CDR3: TGTGCCAGTAGCTTATCCGGGCACCGCACAGATACGCAGTATTTT. This rearrangement joins TRBV7-2 to TRBJ2-3, with D unclear. This CDR3 spans 15 amino acids. Germline values: CDR1 SGHTA, CDR2 FQGNSA.

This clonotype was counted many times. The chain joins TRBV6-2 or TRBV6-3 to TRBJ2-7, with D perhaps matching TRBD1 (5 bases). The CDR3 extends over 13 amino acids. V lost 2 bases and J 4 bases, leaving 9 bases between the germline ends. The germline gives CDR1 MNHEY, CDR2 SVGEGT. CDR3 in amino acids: CASSYVQGYEQYF. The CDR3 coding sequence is TGTGCCAGCAGTTACGTTCAGGGTTACGAGCAGTACTTC.

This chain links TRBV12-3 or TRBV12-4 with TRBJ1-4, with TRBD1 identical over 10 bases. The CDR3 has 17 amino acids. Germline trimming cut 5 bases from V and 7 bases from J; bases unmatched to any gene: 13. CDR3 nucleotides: TGTGCCAGCAGTCGAATCCCGGGACAGGGGCCGGGTGAAAAACTGTTTTTT. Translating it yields CASSRIPGQGPGEKLFF.

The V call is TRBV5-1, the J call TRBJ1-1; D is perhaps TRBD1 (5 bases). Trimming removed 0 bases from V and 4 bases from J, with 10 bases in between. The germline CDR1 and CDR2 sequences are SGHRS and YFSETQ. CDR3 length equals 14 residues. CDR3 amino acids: CASSLAGTGTEAFF. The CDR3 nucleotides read TGCGCCAGCAGCTTGGCGGGGACGGGCACTGAAGCTTTCTTT.

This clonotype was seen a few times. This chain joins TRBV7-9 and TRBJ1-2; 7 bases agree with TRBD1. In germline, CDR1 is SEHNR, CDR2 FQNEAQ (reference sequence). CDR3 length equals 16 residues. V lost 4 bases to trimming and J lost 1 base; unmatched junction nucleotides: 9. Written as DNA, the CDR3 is TGTGCCAGCAGCTCGAGCACCGACAGGGTTAACTATGGCTACACCTTC. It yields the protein CASSSSTDRVNYGYTF.

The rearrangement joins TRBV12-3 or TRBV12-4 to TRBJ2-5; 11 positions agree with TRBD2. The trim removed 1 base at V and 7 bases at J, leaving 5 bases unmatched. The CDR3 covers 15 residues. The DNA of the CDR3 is TGTGCCAGCAGTTTAGGACTAGCGGGATTGGGGACCCAGTACTTC. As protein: CASSLGLAGLGTQYF.

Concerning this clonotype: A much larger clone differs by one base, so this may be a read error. As DNA, the CDR3 is TGTGCCAGCAAAGGCGCCGGCGGGACAAGGATACAGCAGTACTTC. This encodes CASKGAGGTRIQQYF. The V gene is TRBV28, the J gene TRBJ2-7; tentatively, D is TRBD1 or TRBD2 (6 bases each). V lost 7 bases to trimming and J lost 8 bases, with 24 bases between them. CDR1 MDHEN and CDR2 SYDVKM come from the germline V gene. CDR3 length: 15 amino acids.

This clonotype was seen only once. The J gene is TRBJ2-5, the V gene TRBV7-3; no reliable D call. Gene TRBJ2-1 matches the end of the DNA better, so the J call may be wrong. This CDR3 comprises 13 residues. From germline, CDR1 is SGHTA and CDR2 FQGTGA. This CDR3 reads CASSSLLTHEQFF. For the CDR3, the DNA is TGTGCCAGCAGCTCCCTATTGACCCATGAGCAGTTCTTC.